This TCR beta chain was documented in a study of CD4+ T cells in melanoma. Study results and limitations: A reported correlation linked neoantigen-specific CD4+ T cells to CD8+, macrophage and B cell function.

The CDR3 totals 13 residues. Trimming removed 4 bases at V and 5 bases at J, with 14 bases between. The germline gives CDR1 SQVTM, CDR2 ANQGSEA. Using immunoSEQ multiplex PCR, the repertoire was profiled, and TCRdb retains in-frame clones only, with some absent. The sample yields about 11,000 clones, nearly 70% seen once. With regard to this clone: Its cognate antigen is unknown.

The rearrangement joins TRBV29-1 to TRBJ2-5, with D tentatively TRBD1 (6 bases). The sequencing input was cells from a culture (not recorded whether cultured in vitro). The sequence was collected from a human donor with melanoma. The CDR3 DNA reads as TGCAGCGTTGGAAAGGGGGTTGGGGAGACCCAGTACTTC. Its protein product is CSVGKGVGETQYF. Complete variable domain (other parts from reference TRBV29-1 and TRBJ2-5): SAVISQKPSRDICQRGTSLTIQCQVDSQVTMMFWYRQQPGQSLTLIATANQGSEATYESGFVIDKFPISRPNLTFSTLTVSNMSPEDSSIYLCSVGKGVGETQYFGPGTRLLVL.